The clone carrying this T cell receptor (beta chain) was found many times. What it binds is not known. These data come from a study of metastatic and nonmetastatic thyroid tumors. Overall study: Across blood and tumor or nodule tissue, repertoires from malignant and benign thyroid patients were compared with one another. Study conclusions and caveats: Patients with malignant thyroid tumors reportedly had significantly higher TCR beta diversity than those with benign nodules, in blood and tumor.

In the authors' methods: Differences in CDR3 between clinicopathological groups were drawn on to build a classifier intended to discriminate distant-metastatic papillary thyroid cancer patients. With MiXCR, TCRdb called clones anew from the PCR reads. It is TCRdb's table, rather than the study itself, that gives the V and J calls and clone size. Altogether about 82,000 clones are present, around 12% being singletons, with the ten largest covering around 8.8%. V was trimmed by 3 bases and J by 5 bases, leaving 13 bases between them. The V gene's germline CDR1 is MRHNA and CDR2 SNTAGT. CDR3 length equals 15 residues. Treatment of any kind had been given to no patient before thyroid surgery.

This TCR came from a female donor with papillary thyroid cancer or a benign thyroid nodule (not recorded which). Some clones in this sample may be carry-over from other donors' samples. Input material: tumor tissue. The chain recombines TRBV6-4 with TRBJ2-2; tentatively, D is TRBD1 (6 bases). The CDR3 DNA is TGTGCCAGCAGTGAATCGGCAGGGGAGACCGGGGAGCTGTTTTTT. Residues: CASSESAGETGELFF.